This record concerns one T cell receptor (beta chain) sequence. These data come from a study of shared T cell receptors in the human thymus. Clones were sequenced by immunoSEQ multiplex PCR, and TCRdb holds only the in-frame ones, with some missing. The sample has fewer than 700,000 clones; 85% to 90% are singletons. CDR3 size: 19 residues. Trimming at V came to 5 bases and at J to 4 bases, leaving 18 bases not matched to a gene. Germline CDR1 SGHRS, CDR2 YFSETQ. Separately, the same data were catalogued under a study of human thymus T cells.

What was sequenced was thymocytes. The source of this sequence is a boy in the first two years of life with a congenital heart defect. The genes are TRBV5-1 and TRBJ2-6, with 7 bases aligning to TRBD1. The DNA of the CDR3 is TGCGCCAGCAGTTGTGACGCCGGGACAGATAAAAGGGGGGCCAACGTCCTGACTTTC. This codes for CASSCDAGTDKRGANVLTF. Looking up the rest from reference TRBV5-1 and TRBJ2-6 gives the full variable domain: KAGVTQTPRYLIKTRGQQVTLSCSPISGHRSVSWYQQTPGQGLQFLFEYFSETQRNKGNFPGRFSGRQFSNSRSEMNVSTLELGDSALYLCASSCDAGTDKRGANVLTFGAGSRLTVL.